The 15 T cell receptor beta chains below all came from one sample that was sequenced in a study of cytomegalovirus exposure and HLA in healthy donors. With 60 Vbeta and 13 Jbeta primers, the PCR was carried out. Some clones are missing from TCRdb's copy, which holds only in-frame ones; the method was immunoSEQ multiplex PCR. The sample shows around 98,000 clones, about 81% of them seen only once. The sample was PBMCs. Receptors were obtained from a man aged 35-49 years in good health and CMV-seronegative.

The rearrangement joins TRBV6-1 to TRBJ1-5; 7 nucleotides agree with TRBD1. Trimming cost V 4 bases and J 4 bases; bases outside gene matches: 10. CDR1 is MNHNS and CDR2 is SASEGT in the germline V gene. The CDR3 spans 16 residues. The CDR3 region is CASSGPGQGGNQPQHF. The CDR3 DNA follows: TGTGCCAGCAGTGGTCCGGGGCAGGGGGGTAATCAGCCCCAGCATTTT.

V is TRBV7-2 and J is TRBJ1-1, with D possibly being TRBD1 (6 bases). V gave up 4 bases and J gave up 10 bases, with 13 bases separating them. Germline V gives CDR1 SGHTA, CDR2 FQGNSA. This CDR3 has 12 amino acids. CDR3: CASSSLQGTAFF. In DNA form, the CDR3 reads TGTGCCAGCAGCTCACTACAGGGCACAGCTTTCTTT.

The J gene is TRBJ2-7, the V gene TRBV7-2; 10 bases map to TRBD1. CDR1 is SGHTA, CDR2 FQGNSA, per germline. The CDR3 loop spans 16 amino acids. V was clipped by 2 bases and J by 2 bases; unmatched bases: 6. The CDR3 sequence: CASSLPGQGRPYEQYF. The CDR3 DNA sequence: TGTGCCAGCAGCTTACCGGGACAGGGGCGCCCCTACGAGCAGTACTTC.

The chain uses TRBV5-1 and TRBJ2-2; D is perhaps TRBD1 (5 bases). Trimming pared 3 bases from V and 7 bases from J, leaving 16 bases between. Germline CDR1 is SGHRS and CDR2 is YFSETQ. This CDR3 region has 15 residues. The CDR3 sequence is CASSSSLGRVGELFF. CDR3 nucleotide sequence: TGCGCCAGCAGCTCCTCCCTGGGGCGCGTCGGGGAGCTGTTTTTT.

The rearrangement uses TRBV10-1 and TRBJ2-5; 7 bases align to TRBD1. The J call may be wrong; the DNA end is better matched by TRBJ2-7. This CDR3 is 17 amino acids long. The germline V gene has CDR1 WNHNN and CDR2 SYGVQD (reference sequence). The CDR3 coding sequence is TGCGCCAGCAGTGAGTCGAGGCAGGGGGAATCCCTCGGCGAGCAGTACTTC. Protein: CASSESRQGESLGEQYF.

The chain joins TRBV5-5 to TRBJ2-7; 7 nucleotides agree with TRBD1. The CDR3 contains 15 residues. Per the germline V gene, CDR1 is SGHKS and CDR2 is YYEKEE (reference sequence). The V segment lost 3 bases and the J segment 11 bases; nucleotides outside the gene matches: 17. CDR3 amino acids: CASSYDPGQPPSEYF. CDR3 DNA: TGTGCCAGCAGCTACGACCCGGGACAGCCCCCTTCCGAGTACTTC.

Only one count was recorded for this clone. The V and J genes are TRBV7-9 and TRBJ2-2, with D unclear. V lost 5 bases and J lost 2, with 9 bases in between. The CDR3 runs to 14 residues. Germline CDR1 is SEHNR and CDR2 is FQNEAQ (reference sequence). CDR3 region: CASSNAKNTGELFF. Here the CDR3 DNA reads TGTGCCAGCAGCAATGCTAAAAACACCGGGGAGCTGTTTTTT.

This chain links TRBV6-1 with TRBJ1-1, with 8 bases aligning to TRBD1. V was pared by 5 bases and J by 3 bases, with 5 bases of the junction left unmatched. CDR3 length: 14 residues. The germline V gene encodes CDR1 MNHNS and CDR2 SASEGT. CDR3 nucleotides: TGTGCCAGCAGTACGGACAGGGTGGACACTGAAGCTTTCTTT. It translates to CASSTDRVDTEAFF.

This chain joins TRBV19 and TRBJ1-3; D is unclear. Germline assignment: CDR1 LNHDA and CDR2 SQIVND (reference sequence). This CDR3 spans 14 amino acids. Deletions cut 5 bases from V and 0 bases from J, with 8 bases between. In DNA form, the CDR3 reads TGTGCCAGTAGTGGCTCCAGCTCTGGAAACACCATATATTTT. This encodes CASSGSSSGNTIYF.

This chain uses TRBV5-4 with TRBJ1-4, with D possibly TRBD1 on 5 matching bases. V was trimmed by 4 bases and J by 4 bases, leaving 8 bases between them. Germline lookup yields CDR1 SGHNT and CDR2 YYREEE (reference sequence). This CDR3 region has 13 residues. In DNA, the CDR3 is TGTGCCAGCAGCAGTCAGGGTAATGAAAAACTGTTTTTT. It specifies CASSSQGNEKLFF.

Comments on this clone: Other DNA sequences in the sample encode the same CDR3. The chain links TRBV2 to TRBJ1-5; D remains unclear. The CDR3 spans 14 residues. The germline V gene has CDR1 SNHLY and CDR2 FYNNEI. V lost 1 base and J 1 base, leaving 5 bases between the germline ends. The CDR3 bases are TGTGCCAGCAGTGAAGGGCAGAGCAATCAGCCCCAGCATTTT. The encoded protein is CASSEGQSNQPQHF.

The chain carries TRBV18 and TRBJ2-2; possibly TRBD1 for D (5 bases). V was cut by 0 bases and J by 4 bases, with 9 bases left in between. CDR1 KGHSH and CDR2 LQKENI come from the germline V gene. The CDR3 length is 15 residues. The DNA for the CDR3 is TGTGCCAGCTCACCACCGGAACAGGCCACCGGGGAGCTGTTTTTT. It codes for CASSPPEQATGELFF.

The rearrangement uses TRBV28 and TRBJ2-3, with TRBD1 matching over 9 bases. Germline loops: CDR1 MDHEN, CDR2 SYDVKM. With 6 bases clipped from V and 2 bases from J, the junction kept 9 bases outside the gene matches. The CDR3 consists of 16 residues. The DNA of the CDR3 is TGTGCCAGCAGAGGGACAGGGAAGGGATACACAGATACGCAGTATTTT. As protein: CASRGTGKGYTDTQYF. Based on the CDR3 plus reference TRBV28 and TRBJ2-3, the full variable domain is DVKVTQSSRYLVKRTGEKVFLECVQDMDHENMFWYRQDPGLGLRLIYFSYDVKMKEKGDIPEGYSVSREKKERFSLILESASTNQTSMYLCASRGTGKGYTDTQYFGPGTRLTVL.

The chain links TRBV7-2 to TRBJ2-5; 9 bases align to TRBD1. The CDR3 loop spans 15 amino acids. With V trimmed by 1 base and J by 3 bases, 3 bases remained unmatched. Germline V gene sequence: CDR1 SGHTA, CDR2 FQGNSA. The CDR3 nucleotides are TGTGCCAGCAGCTTAGGGACAGGGGAAGAAGAGACCCAGTACTTC. Its protein is CASSLGTGEEETQYF. Combining the CDR3 with reference TRBV7-2 and TRBJ2-5 gives the whole variable domain GAGVSQSPSNKVTEKGKDVELRCDPISGHTALYWYRQSLGQGLEFLIYFQGNSAPDKSGLPSDRFSAERTGGSVSTLTIQRTQQEDSAVYLCASSLGTGEEETQYFGPGTRLLVL.

The V call is TRBV5-1, the J call TRBJ1-2; the match to TRBD1 covers 8 bases. Germline CDR1 is SGHRS and CDR2 is YFSETQ. V gave up 5 bases and J gave up 2 bases; unmatched junction bases: 5. The CDR3 has 14 amino acids. In nucleotides, the CDR3 is TGCGCCAGCAGAGAGACAGGGGCCAACTATGGCTACACCTTC. The encoded protein is CASRETGANYGYTF. The full variable domain, rest sourced from reference TRBV5-1 and TRBJ1-2, is KAGVTQTPRYLIKTRGQQVTLSCSPISGHRSVSWYQQTPGQGLQFLFEYFSETQRNKGNFPGRFSGRQFSNSRSEMNVSTLELGDSALYLCASRETGANYGYTFGSGTRLTVV.